This TCR beta chain was retrieved from a study of T cell responses to AZD1222 COVID-19 vaccine. Study-wide results and limits: Along spike, vaccine-associated CD4 TCRs were found throughout, with dominance at 160-218 and 743-854. All repertoire sampling was performed exclusively after the peak T cell response. There were mostly white British donors and more females than males, and clonal diversity was possibly underestimated. Targeting of unmutated variant regions was reportedly seen in nearly half of spike-specific TCRs.

The protocol was immunoSEQ multiplex PCR, while the TCRdb copy is restricted to in-frame clones and leaves out a portion. In the table there are tens of thousands of clones, about 88% of which are singletons. CDR1 is MNHEY, CDR2 SVGEGT, per germline. There are 13 residues in the CDR3. The V gene lost 5 bases and the J gene lost 1 base, with 6 bases spanning the gap. As concerns this clone: Its antigen is unknown.

The sequencing used peripheral blood, collected on day 0 of AZD1222 vaccination. V and J are TRBV6-2 or TRBV6-3 and TRBJ1-5; no clear D gene. This clonotype was obtained from an adult in good health. The CDR3: CASSQLSNQPQHF. In DNA form, the CDR3 reads TGTGCCAGCAGTCAGTTGAGCAATCAGCCCCAGCATTTT.